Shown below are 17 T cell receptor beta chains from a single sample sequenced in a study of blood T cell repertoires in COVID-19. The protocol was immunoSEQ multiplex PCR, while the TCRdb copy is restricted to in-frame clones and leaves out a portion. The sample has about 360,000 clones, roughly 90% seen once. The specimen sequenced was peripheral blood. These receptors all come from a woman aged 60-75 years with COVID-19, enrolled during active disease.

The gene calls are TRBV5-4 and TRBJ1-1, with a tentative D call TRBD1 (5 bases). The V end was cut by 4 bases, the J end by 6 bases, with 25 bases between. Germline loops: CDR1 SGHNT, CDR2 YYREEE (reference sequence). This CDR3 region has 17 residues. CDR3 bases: TGTGCCAGCAGCCGATCCCAGACAGATTTTGGGAGGGCTGAAGCTTTCTTT. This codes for CASSRSQTDFGRAEAFF.

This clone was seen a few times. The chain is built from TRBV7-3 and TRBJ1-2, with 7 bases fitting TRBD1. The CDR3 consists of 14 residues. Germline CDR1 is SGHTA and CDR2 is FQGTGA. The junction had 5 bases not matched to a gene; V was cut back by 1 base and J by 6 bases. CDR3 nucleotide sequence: TGTGCCAGCAGCTTAAATTTGCAGGGGGATGGCTACACCTTC. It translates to CASSLNLQGDGYTF.

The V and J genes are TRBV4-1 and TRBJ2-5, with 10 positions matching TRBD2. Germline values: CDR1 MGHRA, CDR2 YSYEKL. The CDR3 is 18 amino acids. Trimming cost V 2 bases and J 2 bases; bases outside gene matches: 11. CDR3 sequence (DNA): TGCGCCAGCAGCCAAAGGGGTGTAGCGGGGGGTAAACAAGAGACCCAGTACTTC. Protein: CASSQRGVAGGKQETQYF.

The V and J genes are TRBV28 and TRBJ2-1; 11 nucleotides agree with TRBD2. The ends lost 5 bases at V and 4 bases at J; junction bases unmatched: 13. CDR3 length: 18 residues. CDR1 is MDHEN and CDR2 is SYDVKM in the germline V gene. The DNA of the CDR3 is TGTGCCAGCAGTCTCACAGGGCTTAGCGGGGGGGCATACAATGAGCAGTTCTTC. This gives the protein CASSLTGLSGGAYNEQFF. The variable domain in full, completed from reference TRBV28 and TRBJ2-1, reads DVKVTQSSRYLVKRTGEKVFLECVQDMDHENMFWYRQDPGLGLRLIYFSYDVKMKEKGDIPEGYSVSREKKERFSLILESASTNQTSMYLCASSLTGLSGGAYNEQFFGPGTRLTVL.

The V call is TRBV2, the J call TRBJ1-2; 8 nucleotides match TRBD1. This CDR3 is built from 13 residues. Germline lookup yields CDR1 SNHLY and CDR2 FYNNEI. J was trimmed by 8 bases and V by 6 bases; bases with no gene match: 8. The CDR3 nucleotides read TGTGCCAGCAGACGCGGACAGGGAGGAGGCTACACCTTC. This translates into CASRRGQGGGYTF.

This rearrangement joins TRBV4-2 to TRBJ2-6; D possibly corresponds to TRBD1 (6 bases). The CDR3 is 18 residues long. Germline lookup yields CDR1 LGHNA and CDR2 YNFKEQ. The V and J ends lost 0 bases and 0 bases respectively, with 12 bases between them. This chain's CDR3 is CASSQDTTGSSGANVLTF. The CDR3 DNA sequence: TGTGCCAGCAGCCAAGATACTACAGGGAGCTCTGGGGCCAACGTCCTGACTTTC.

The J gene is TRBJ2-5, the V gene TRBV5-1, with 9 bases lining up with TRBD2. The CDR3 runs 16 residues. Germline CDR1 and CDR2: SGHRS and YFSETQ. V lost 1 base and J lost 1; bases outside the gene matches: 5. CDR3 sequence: CASSLYPTSGQETQYF. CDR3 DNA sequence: TGCGCCAGCAGCTTGTATCCGACTAGCGGCCAAGAGACCCAGTACTTC.

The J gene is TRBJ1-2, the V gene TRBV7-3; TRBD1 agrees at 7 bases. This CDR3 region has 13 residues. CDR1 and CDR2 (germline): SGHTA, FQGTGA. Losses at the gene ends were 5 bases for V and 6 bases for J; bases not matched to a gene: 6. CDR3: CASSRGTANGYTF. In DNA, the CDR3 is TGTGCCAGCAGCCGGGGGACAGCAAATGGCTACACCTTC.

The CDR3 spells CASSIVGATDTQYF. CDR3 in DNA: TGTGCCAGTAGTATCGTAGGGGCCACAGATACGCAGTATTTT. This chain joins TRBV19 and TRBJ2-3; D is perhaps TRBD1 (5 bases). Germline loops: CDR1 LNHDA, CDR2 SQIVND (reference sequence). V lost 3 bases to trimming and J lost 2 bases, with 9 bases between them. This CDR3 spans 14 amino acids.

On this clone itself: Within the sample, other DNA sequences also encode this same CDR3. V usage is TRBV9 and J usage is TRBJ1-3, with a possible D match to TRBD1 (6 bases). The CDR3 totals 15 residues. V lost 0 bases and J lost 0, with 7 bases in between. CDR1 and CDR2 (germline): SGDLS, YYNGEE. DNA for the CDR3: TGTGCCAGCAGCGTAGTGGGGGCCTCTGGAAACACCATATATTTT. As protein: CASSVVGASGNTIYF.

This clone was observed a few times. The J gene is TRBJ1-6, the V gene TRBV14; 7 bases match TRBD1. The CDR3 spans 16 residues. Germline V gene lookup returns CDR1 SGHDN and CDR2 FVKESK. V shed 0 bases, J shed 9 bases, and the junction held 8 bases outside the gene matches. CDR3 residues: CASSQDRGGDGSPLHF. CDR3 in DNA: TGTGCCAGCAGCCAAGACAGAGGGGGCGACGGTTCACCCCTCCACTTT.

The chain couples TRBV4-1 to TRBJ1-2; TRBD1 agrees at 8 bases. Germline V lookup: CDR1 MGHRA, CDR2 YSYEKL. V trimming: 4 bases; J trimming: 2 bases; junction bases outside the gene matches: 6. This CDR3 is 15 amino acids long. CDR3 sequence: CASSPRSGGNYGYTF. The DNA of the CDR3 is TGCGCCAGCAGCCCTCGGTCAGGGGGCAACTATGGCTACACCTTC.

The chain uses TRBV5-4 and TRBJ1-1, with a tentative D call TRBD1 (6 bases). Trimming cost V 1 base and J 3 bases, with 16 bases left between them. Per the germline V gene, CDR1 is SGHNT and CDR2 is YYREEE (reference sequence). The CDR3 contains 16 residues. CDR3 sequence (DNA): TGTGCCAGCAGCTTGTTCCGGGGGGCCGGTGACACTGAAGCTTTCTTT. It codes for CASSLFRGAGDTEAFF.

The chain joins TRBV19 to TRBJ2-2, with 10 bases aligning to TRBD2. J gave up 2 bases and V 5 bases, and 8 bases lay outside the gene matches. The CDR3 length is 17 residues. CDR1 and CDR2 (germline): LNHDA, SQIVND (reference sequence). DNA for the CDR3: TGTGCCAGTAGTTATCCTAGCGGGGGCCCCAACACCGGGGAGCTGTTTTTT. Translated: CASSYPSGGPNTGELFF.

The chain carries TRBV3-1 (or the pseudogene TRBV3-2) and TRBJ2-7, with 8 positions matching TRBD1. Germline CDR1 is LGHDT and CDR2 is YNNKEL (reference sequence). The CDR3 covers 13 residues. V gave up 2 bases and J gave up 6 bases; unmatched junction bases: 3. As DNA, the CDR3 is TGTGCCAGCAGCCAATTCGGACAGGGCGAGCAGTACTTC. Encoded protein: CASSQFGQGEQYF.

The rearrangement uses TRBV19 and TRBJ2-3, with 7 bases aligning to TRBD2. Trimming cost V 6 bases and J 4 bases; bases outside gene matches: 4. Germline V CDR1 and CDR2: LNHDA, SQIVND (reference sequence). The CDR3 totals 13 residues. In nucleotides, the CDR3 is TGTGCCAGTAGGCGGGGGAGCGCAGATACGCAGTATTTT. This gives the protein CASRRGSADTQYF.

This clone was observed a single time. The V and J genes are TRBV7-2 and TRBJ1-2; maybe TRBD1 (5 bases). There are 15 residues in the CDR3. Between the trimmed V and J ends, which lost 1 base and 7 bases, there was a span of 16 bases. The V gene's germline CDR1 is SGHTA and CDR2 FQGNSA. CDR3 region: CASSLDVQGTIGYTF. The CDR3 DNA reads TGTGCCAGCAGCTTAGATGTCCAGGGTACAATTGGCTACACCTTC.